The 32 T cell receptor beta chains below all came from one sample that was sequenced in a study of molecular identifiers for immune sequencing clone quantification. TCRdb passed the PCR reads through MiXCR, listing each CDR3 protein once. The table lists about 510,000 distinct CDR3 sequences, around 21% of them singletons. Sequenced input: naive CD8+ T cells from blood, with Jurkat cell RNA spiked in. The sample's subset: FACS-sorted CD8+CD4-CCR7+CD45RA+ naive T cells. The receptors shown here come from a human donor in good health. Some libraries in this study had Jurkat cell RNA spiked in.

Only a few counts were recorded for this clonotype. The rearrangement links TRBV19 to TRBJ2-2, with TRBD2 matching 12 bases. This CDR3 spans 15 amino acids. Germline CDR1 and CDR2: LNHDA and SQIVND (reference sequence). V lost 7 bases, J lost 3 bases, and 3 bases stayed unmatched. CDR3 amino acids: CASTTSGGYTGELFF. CDR3 coding DNA: TGTGCCAGTACGACTAGCGGGGGCTACACCGGGGAGCTGTTTTTT.

V and J are TRBV11-2 and TRBJ2-7; 7 bases map to TRBD1. Germline assignment: CDR1 SGHAT and CDR2 FQNNGV. Trimming removed 5 bases from V and 1 base from J; junction bases left unmatched: 11. The CDR3 sequence is 16 residues long. The CDR3 region is CASSLQHRDSSYEQYF. The CDR3, as DNA: TGTGCCAGCAGCCTCCAGCACCGGGACAGTTCCTACGAGCAGTACTTC.

This rearrangement joins TRBV6-6 to TRBJ2-7; tentatively, D is TRBD1 (8 bases). The CDR3 has 13 residues. Germline-derived CDR1 and CDR2 are MNHNY and SVGAGI (reference sequence). V was cut by 8 bases and J by 6 bases, with 17 bases left in between. The CDR3: CASGGDRLGEQYF. DNA for the CDR3: TGTGCCAGCGGGGGGGACAGGCTAGGCGAGCAGTACTTC.

As concerns this clonotype: Given a much more abundant clone one base away, this may be a read error. V and J are TRBV7-9 and TRBJ1-1; D perhaps matches TRBD1 (6 bases). Germline lookup yields CDR1 SEHNR and CDR2 FQNEAQ (reference sequence). The CDR3 sequence is 13 residues long. The V end was cut by 1 base, the J end by 10 bases, with 13 bases between. The CDR3 DNA follows: TGTGCCAGCAGCTTAGGAGGACAGCGCGGAGCTTTCTTT. Protein sequence: CASSLGGQRGAFF.

This clonotype was recorded at least ten times. The CDR3 sequence: CASRKGVAGASTDTQYF. The CDR3 DNA follows: TGTGCCAGCAGAAAGGGGGTAGCGGGAGCCTCCACAGATACGCAGTATTTT. V usage is TRBV7-9 and J usage is TRBJ2-3, with 9 bases matching TRBD2. This CDR3 contains 17 residues. Germline CDR1 and CDR2: SEHNR and FQNEAQ (reference sequence). V lost 6 bases to trimming and J lost 2 bases; unmatched junction nucleotides: 12.

With regard to this clonotype: A much more abundant neighbour one base away suggests this may be a read error. The CDR3 coding sequence is TGTGCCAGCGGCCATGCCCAAAGGGAGCCATATTCCTCCTACGAGCAGTACTTC. This sequence encodes CASGHAQREPYSSYEQYF. The genes are TRBV14 and TRBJ2-7; tentatively, D is TRBD2 (5 bases). The length of the CDR3 is 18 residues. Germline V gene lookup returns CDR1 SGHDN and CDR2 FVKESK.

Details on this clonotype: Here the CDR3 omits its conserved ending phenylalanine or tryptophan, so a read error is the likely source. The DNA is omitted, as the CDR3 cannot be located on it reliably, and the CDR3 follows TCRdb's listing. J is TRBJ1-1 and V is TRBV21-1; the table calls TRBD1, which could not be checked here. TRBV21-1 corresponds to a pseudogene. The CDR3 length equals 15 residues, ends included. The CDR3 loop reads CASSYRDTVNTEAFS.

This clonotype was seen more than once but under ten times. V usage is TRBV11-2 and J usage is TRBJ2-1, with 11 bases identical to TRBD2. The CDR3 is made up of 16 amino acids. Germline V gives CDR1 SGHAT, CDR2 FQNNGV. V trimming: 5 bases; J trimming: 2 bases; junction bases outside the gene matches: 5. The DNA of the CDR3 is TGTGCCAGCAGCCTGACTAGCGGGAATGCCTACAATGAGCAGTTCTTC. Its translation: CASSLTSGNAYNEQFF.

In regard to this clonotype: This may arise from a read error, as a much more abundant clone is one base away. The chain uses TRBV28 and TRBJ1-4, with D tentatively TRBD1 (6 bases). The CDR3 is 17 residues long. CDR1 and CDR2 (germline): MDHEN, SYDVKM. Trimming stripped 5 bases from V and 0 bases from J, with 16 bases between. CDR3 DNA sequence: TGTGCCAGCAGTGGGGGCCCGCCTGCGGCAACTAATGAAAAACTGTTTTTT. Amino acids: CASSGGPPAATNEKLFF.

The table lists this clonotype with a count of one. A much more abundant neighbour one base away suggests this may be a read error. No conserved phenylalanine or tryptophan ends this CDR3, so it is likely a read error. This rearrangement joins TRBV6-1 to TRBJ1-1; D is possibly TRBD1 (5 bases). This CDR3 is built from 13 residues. Trimming shortened V by 0 bases and J by 4 bases, and 6 bases separated the two germline ends. Germline V gene data show CDR1 as MNHNS and CDR2 as SASEGT. The CDR3 bases are TGTGCCAGCAGTGAAGCGAGGGGCACTGAAGCTTTCCTT. Translated: CASSEARGTEAFL.

This clonotype appeared many times. The rearrangement links TRBV3-1 to TRBJ1-1; no clear D. CDR1 and CDR2 from the germline V gene are LGHDT and YNNKEL (reference sequence). Trimming cost V 3 bases and J 6 bases, with 8 bases left between them. The CDR3 extends over 12 amino acids. CDR3: CASSQGQAEAFF. CDR3 DNA: TGTGCCAGCAGCCAGGGTCAGGCTGAAGCTTTCTTT.

A word on this clonotype: This sequence may be a read error, since a much larger clone differs from it by one base. V is TRBV2 and J is TRBJ2-7; D is undetermined. Germline V gene data show CDR1 as SNHLY and CDR2 as FYNNEI. The CDR3 covers 11 residues. CDR3 sequence: CATYRSYEQCF. Here the CDR3 DNA reads TGTGCCACCTACCGAAGCTACGAGCAGTGCTTC. Drawing the rest from reference TRBV2 and TRBJ2-7, the complete variable domain is EPEVTQTPSHQVTQMGQEVILRCVPISNHLYFYWYRQILGQKVEFLVSFYNNEISEKSEIFDDQFSVERPDGSNFTLKIRSTKLEDSAMYFCATYRSYEQCFGPGTRLTVT.

As for this clonotype: A much larger clone is a single base away; this may be a read error. The V gene is TRBV6-2 or TRBV6-3, the J gene TRBJ2-3; maybe TRBD2 (6 bases). This CDR3 spans 15 amino acids. V gave up 5 bases and J gave up 6 bases, with 18 bases separating them. Germline V gene sequence: CDR1 MNHEY, CDR2 SVGEGT. The CDR3 region is CASSELRDDPDTQYF. As DNA, the CDR3 is TGTGCCAGCAGTGAGCTGCGGGACGACCCGGATACGCAGTATTTT.

This clonotype was counted ten times or more. The chain links TRBV20-1 to TRBJ2-3; 9 positions match TRBD2. Losses at the gene ends were 5 bases for V and 5 bases for J; bases not matched to a gene: 8. Germline V gives CDR1 DFQATT, CDR2 SNEGSKA (reference sequence). The CDR3 loop spans 14 amino acids. In DNA form, the CDR3 reads TGCAGTGCTGTTATAGCGGGAGCTTTAGATACGCAGTATTTT. Its translation is CSAVIAGALDTQYF.

V is TRBV27 and J is TRBJ2-7, with D perhaps matching TRBD1 (5 bases). This CDR3 has 12 residues. Germline V CDR1 and CDR2: MNHEY, SMNVEV (reference sequence). V lost 4 bases, J lost 6 bases, and 10 bases lay in between. CDR3 sequence: CASSSQGSEQYF. The CDR3 nucleotides read TGTGCCAGCAGTTCCCAGGGTTCCGAGCAGTACTTC.

To note about this clonotype: One junction end does not reproduce the germline sequence, and a read error may be involved. The chain has TRBV7-9 and TRBJ2-3; 12 positions agree with TRBD2. This CDR3 comprises 17 residues. Germline CDR1 and CDR2: SEHNR and FQNEAQ (reference sequence). CDR3 DNA sequence: TGTGCCAGCGGCTTAATAACTAGCGGGGGGTTCGCAGATACGCAGTATTTT. Protein product: CASGLITSGGFADTQYF.

This clonotype was seen repeatedly, ten times or more. The rearrangement uses TRBV20-1 and TRBJ1-1, with 9 positions matching TRBD1. The germline gives CDR1 DFQATT, CDR2 SNEGSKA (reference sequence). V was clipped by 0 bases and J by 1 base; unmatched bases: 6. This CDR3 has 16 residues. CDR3 in amino acids: CSARDPYRGPNTEAFF. The CDR3 DNA reads TGCAGTGCTAGAGATCCTTACAGGGGGCCGAACACTGAAGCTTTCTTT.

This chain connects TRBV27 to TRBJ2-7; TRBD1 or TRBD2 may be the D gene (5 bases each). V dropped 5 bases and J dropped 0 bases, with 14 bases sitting between them. Germline loops: CDR1 MNHEY, CDR2 SMNVEV (reference sequence). The CDR3 is 15 amino acids. CDR3 residues: CASSTQWGFSYEQYF. The CDR3 DNA sequence: TGTGCCAGCAGTACCCAGTGGGGGTTCTCCTACGAGCAGTACTTC.

V usage is TRBV18 and J usage is TRBJ1-1; D not resolved. CDR1 is KGHSH, CDR2 LQKENI, per germline. V lost 2 bases to trimming and J lost 5 bases, with 15 bases between them. The CDR3 consists of 15 residues. CDR3 loop: CASSPARGGSTEAFF. DNA of the CDR3: TGTGCCAGCTCACCAGCTCGGGGAGGAAGTACTGAAGCTTTCTTT. Complete variable domain (other parts from reference TRBV18 and TRBJ1-1): NAGVMQNPRHLVRRRGQEARLRCSPMKGHSHVYWYRQLPEEGLKFMVYLQKENIIDESGMPKERFSAEFPKEGPSILRIQQVVRGDSAAYFCASSPARGGSTEAFFGQGTRLTVV.

This sequence joins TRBV20-1 and TRBJ2-3; 13 positions match TRBD2. Germline CDR1 is DFQATT and CDR2 is SNEGSKA (reference sequence). V was clipped by 3 bases and J by 0 bases; unmatched bases: 9. This CDR3 region has 18 residues. CDR3 DNA: TGCAGTGCTAGGGGACTAGCGGGAAAGGCCCTTAGCACAGATACGCAGTATTTT. This gives the protein CSARGLAGKALSTDTQYF.

This clonotype was seen a handful of times. The chain employs TRBV5-6 and TRBJ2-2, with D possibly being TRBD2 (5 bases). The germline V gene encodes CDR1 SGHDT and CDR2 YYEEEE. V was pared by 4 bases and J by 6 bases, with 10 bases between. This CDR3 contains 13 residues. In DNA, the CDR3 is TGTGCCAGCAGCGCAGCGGTAGCCGGGGAGCTGTTTTTT. The encoded protein is CASSAAVAGELFF.

CDR3 sequence: CASSAGGTSAYNEQFF. DNA of the CDR3: TGTGCCAGCAGCGCTGGGGGGACTAGCGCCTACAATGAGCAGTTCTTC. This chain uses TRBV13 with TRBJ2-1; the match to TRBD2 covers 10 bases. V gave up 5 bases and J gave up 2 bases; unmatched junction bases: 6. The CDR3 runs to 16 residues. Germline V CDR1 and CDR2: PRHDT, FYEKMQ (reference sequence).

The chain employs TRBV4-3 and TRBJ2-1; D uncertain. Germline V lookup: CDR1 LGHNA, CDR2 YSLEER. The CDR3 consists of 17 residues. The V end was cut by 0 bases, the J end by 4 bases, with 16 bases between. CDR3 bases: TGCGCCAGCAGCCAAGATCTCGCCCTAAACCTATACAATGAGCAGTTCTTC. Residues: CASSQDLALNLYNEQFF.

This clonotype was counted a few times. The rearrangement joins TRBV6-2 or TRBV6-3 to TRBJ1-1; 7 nucleotides agree with TRBD1. Germline-derived CDR1 and CDR2 are MNHEY and SVGEGT. Trimming at V came to 5 bases and at J to 6 bases, leaving 0 bases not matched to a gene. The length of the CDR3 is 11 residues. The CDR3 region is CASSTGAEAFF. The CDR3 DNA reads TGTGCCAGCAGTACAGGGGCTGAAGCTTTCTTT.

The chain recombines TRBV7-9 with TRBJ2-7; D might be TRBD2 (5 bases). CDR1 is SEHNR and CDR2 is FQNEAQ in the germline V gene (reference sequence). This CDR3 spans 15 amino acids. Trimming pared 5 bases from V and 5 bases from J, leaving 19 bases between. CDR3 residues: CASSSTGSSSHEQYF. The CDR3 bases are TGTGCCAGCAGCAGCACCGGGTCTTCTAGCCACGAGCAGTACTTC.

This clonotype was observed a handful of times. The chain has TRBV5-4 and TRBJ1-6, with unresolved D. This CDR3 contains 14 residues. Germline values: CDR1 SGHNT, CDR2 YYREEE (reference sequence). V was pared by 2 bases and J by 14 bases, with 17 bases between. CDR3 residues: CASSFGPGSDSLHF. As DNA, the CDR3 is TGTGCCAGCAGCTTCGGACCGGGCTCCGATTCCCTCCACTTT. Complete variable domain (other parts from reference TRBV5-4 and TRBJ1-6): ETGVTQSPTHLIKTRGQQVTLRCSSQSGHNTVSWYQQALGQGPQFIFQYYREEENGRGNFPPRFSGLQFPNYSSELNVNALELDDSALYLCASSFGPGSDSLHFGNGTRLTVT.

The V call is TRBV7-2, the J call TRBJ2-7, with a possible D match to TRBD1 (6 bases). Germline values: CDR1 SGHTA, CDR2 FQGNSA. Trimming took 2 bases from V and 3 from J, leaving 23 bases between them. This CDR3 has 18 amino acids. The CDR3 DNA is TGTGCCAGCAGCTTAATGGTCTTAGGGCGACAGGAAAACTACGAGCAGTACTTC. This sequence encodes CASSLMVLGRQENYEQYF.

The rearrangement joins TRBV5-1 to TRBJ1-1, with D possibly matching TRBD1 (5 bases). From germline, CDR1 is SGHRS and CDR2 YFSETQ. The CDR3 length is 14 residues. Trimming left V 3 bases short and J 1 base short, with 10 bases between. CDR3 sequence: CASSWVGTNTEAFF. CDR3 coding DNA: TGCGCCAGCAGCTGGGTAGGGACGAACACTGAAGCTTTCTTT.

This chain links TRBV11-2 with TRBJ1-6; D perhaps matches TRBD1 (5 bases). V was clipped by 1 base and J by 10 bases, with 11 bases between them. The CDR3 contains 14 residues. Germline V CDR1 and CDR2: SGHAT, FQNNGV. In nucleotides, the CDR3 is TGTGCCAGCAGCTTAGTAGGGGTGTACTCACCCCTCCACTTT. It encodes CASSLVGVYSPLHF.

V usage is TRBV6-2 or TRBV6-3 and J usage is TRBJ2-1, with 7 bases that match TRBD2. The CDR3 is 14 residues long. Losses at the gene ends were 2 bases for V and 2 bases for J; bases not matched to a gene: 0. The germline V gene has CDR1 MNHEY and CDR2 SVGEGT. CDR3 DNA sequence: TGTGCCAGCAGTTACGGGGGGGCCTACAATGAGCAGTTCTTC. It yields the protein CASSYGGAYNEQFF.

Note on this clonotype: A much larger clone lies a single base off, so this may be a read error. J is TRBJ1-2 and V is TRBV27, with a weak D call TRBD1 (6 bases). CDR1 MNHEY and CDR2 SMNVEV come from the germline V gene (reference sequence). This CDR3 comprises 15 residues. The CDR3 DNA is TGTGCCAGCAGTTTCGTGACAGGTACAAGCTATGACTACACCTTC. Translation gives CASSFVTGTSYDYTF.

Many counts were recorded for this clonotype. The V and J genes are TRBV19 and TRBJ1-5; D ambiguous. Germline CDR1 is LNHDA and CDR2 is SQIVND (reference sequence). Trimming shortened V by 3 bases and J by 5 bases, and 11 bases separated the two germline ends. The CDR3 is 14 amino acids. CDR3 protein: CASSILGGDQPQHF. CDR3 DNA: TGTGCCAGTAGTATTTTGGGCGGGGATCAGCCCCAGCATTTT. Using reference TRBV19 and TRBJ1-5 for the parts outside the CDR3, the full variable domain is DGGITQSPKYLFRKEGQNVTLSCEQNLNHDAMYWYRQDPGQGLRLIYYSQIVNDFQKGDIAEGYSVSREKKESFPLTVTSAQKNPTAFYLCASSILGGDQPQHFGDGTRLSIL.